The 32 T cell receptor beta chains below were found in one sample sequenced in a study of CD8+ T cells in alopecia areata. RNA was extracted and reverse transcribed into cDNA as the sequencing template. The table came from immunoSEQ multiplex PCR; TCRdb's copy has only in-frame clones and leaves some out. The repertoire holds roughly 120,000 clones, less than 75% seen once, with more than 25% in the top ten. Stated treatment: oral pan-JAK inhibitor, 5-10 mg twice daily. The material sequenced was CD8+ T cells sorted from blood, taken at week 4, from a patient treated with tofacitinib. These receptor sequences come from a human donor with alopecia areata.

The V call is TRBV30, the J call TRBJ1-1, with a weak D call TRBD1 (5 bases). Germline V gene data show CDR1 as GTSNPN and CDR2 as SVGIG (reference sequence). Trimming shortened V by 2 bases and J by 3 bases, and 10 bases separated the two germline ends. This CDR3 spans 13 amino acids. CDR3 nucleotide sequence: TGTGCCTGGAGTCCCAGGGCAGACACTGAAGCTTTCTTT. This codes for CAWSPRADTEAFF.

The gene calls are TRBV5-4 and TRBJ1-1; D call uncertain. Germline CDR1 and CDR2: SGHNT and YYREEE (reference sequence). V was trimmed by 3 bases and J by 1 base, leaving 7 bases between them. This CDR3 comprises 13 residues. Here the CDR3 reads CASSYTPNTEAFF. CDR3 coding DNA: TGTGCCAGCAGCTATACACCGAACACTGAAGCTTTCTTT.

V usage is TRBV27 and J usage is TRBJ1-5, with no clear D. CDR1 MNHEY and CDR2 SMNVEV come from the germline V gene (reference sequence). The CDR3 extends over 13 amino acids. Trimming stripped 4 bases from V and 0 bases from J, with 4 bases between. In DNA form, the CDR3 reads TGTGCCAGCAGTTATAGTAGCAATCAGCCCCAGCATTTT. Translation: CASSYSSNQPQHF.

The rearrangement uses TRBV19 and TRBJ2-5, with TRBD2 matching 11 bases. V dropped 6 bases and J dropped 5; count of bases not matched to a gene: 5. The CDR3 loop spans 14 amino acids. Germline V gene sequence: CDR1 LNHDA, CDR2 SQIVND (reference sequence). CDR3 bases: TGTGCCAGTAGCCCGACTAGCGGGGCTGAGACCCAGTACTTC. Translated: CASSPTSGAETQYF. Full variable domain (rest looked up from reference TRBV19 and TRBJ2-5): DGGITQSPKYLFRKEGQNVTLSCEQNLNHDAMYWYRQDPGQGLRLIYYSQIVNDFQKGDIAEGYSVSREKKESFPLTVTSAQKNPTAFYLCASSPTSGAETQYFGPGTRLLVL.

The chain combines TRBV9 with TRBJ2-1; D gene ambiguous. V lost 7 bases to trimming and J lost 0 bases, with 11 bases between them. There are 14 residues in the CDR3. Germline V CDR1 and CDR2: SGDLS, YYNGEE. The CDR3, as DNA: TGTGCCAGCTCTGATCTAAGCTCCTACAATGAGCAGTTCTTC. Protein: CASSDLSSYNEQFF.

This clone was seen a few times. This chain joins TRBV15 and TRBJ2-5; 9 bases are shared with TRBD2. The CDR3 length is 17 residues. With 0 bases clipped from V and 8 bases from J, the junction kept 13 bases outside the gene matches. Germline V gene sequence: CDR1 LNHNV, CDR2 YYDKDF (reference sequence). The CDR3 DNA is TGTGCCACCAGCAGAGAGTCGCGACTAGCGGCGATGGTTACCCAGTACTTC. Protein sequence: CATSRESRLAAMVTQYF.

The rearrangement links TRBV7-9 to TRBJ1-6; D ambiguous. Trimming removed 5 bases from V and 5 bases from J, with 13 bases in between. CDR3 length: 15 residues. Per the germline V gene, CDR1 is SEHNR and CDR2 is FQNEAQ (reference sequence). The CDR3 nucleotides read TGTGCCAGCAGCAGCGGTCCCGATAATAATTCACCCCTCCACTTT. Its translation: CASSSGPDNNSPLHF.

The gene calls are TRBV5-6 and TRBJ2-6; D not certain. V was clipped by 0 bases and J by 0 bases, with 7 bases between them. Germline V gene sequence: CDR1 SGHDT, CDR2 YYEEEE. The CDR3 is 16 residues long. The CDR3 spells CASSLESFSGANVLTF. The CDR3 nucleotides read TGTGCCAGCAGCTTGGAGAGCTTCTCTGGGGCCAACGTCCTGACTTTC.

The chain links TRBV7-9 to TRBJ2-1; 9 nucleotides align to TRBD2. Germline V gene data show CDR1 as SEHNR and CDR2 as FQNEAQ (reference sequence). The CDR3 length is 11 residues. The J segment lost 9 bases and the V segment lost 6 bases, leaving 0 bases of the junction unmatched. DNA for the CDR3: TGTGCCAGCAGTAGCGGGGGTGAGCAGTTCTTC. It is translated as CASSSGGEQFF.

This chain connects TRBV9 to TRBJ2-6, with TRBD2 matching over 7 bases. There are 15 residues in the CDR3. The germline CDR1 and CDR2 sequences are SGDLS and YYNGEE. After removal of 4 bases from V and 3 bases from J, the junction contained 4 bases not matched to a gene. The CDR3 reads CASSLSGNGANVLTF. The CDR3 region has the DNA TGTGCCAGCAGCCTCAGCGGGAATGGGGCCAACGTCCTGACTTTC.

V gene TRBV6-6 combines with J gene TRBJ2-5, with D unclear. The CDR3 loop spans 11 amino acids. The germline V gene has CDR1 MNHNY and CDR2 SVGAGI (reference sequence). Trimming took off 6 bases at V and 4 bases at J, with 6 bases between the two ends. DNA for the CDR3: TGTGCCAGCAGCGATGTAGAGACCCAGTACTTC. Residues: CASSDVETQYF.

The rearrangement joins TRBV29-1 to TRBJ1-2, with D perhaps TRBD1 (6 bases). CDR1 is SQVTM and CDR2 is ANQGSEA in the germline V gene. Trimming shortened V by 4 bases and J by 4 bases, and 19 bases separated the two germline ends. The CDR3 is 15 residues long. CDR3 residues: CSVVGPTGRGYGYTF. In DNA form, the CDR3 reads TGCAGCGTTGTAGGCCCAACAGGGCGGGGCTATGGCTACACCTTC.

This clone has just a few counts. The genes are TRBV7-9 and TRBJ2-5; D gene unclear. The V gene lost 5 bases and the J gene lost 0 bases, with 13 bases spanning the gap. This CDR3 is 15 amino acids long. From germline, CDR1 is SEHNR and CDR2 FQNEAQ (reference sequence). Here the CDR3 DNA reads TGTGCCAGCAGCCCCCGTGTCAACTACCAAGAGACCCAGTACTTC. Translated: CASSPRVNYQETQYF.

This clone has just one count. J is TRBJ1-6 and V is TRBV28; no firm D call. The CDR3 extends over 13 amino acids. The germline V gene has CDR1 MDHEN and CDR2 SYDVKM. The V and J ends lost 5 bases and 12 bases respectively, with 14 bases between them. CDR3 sequence: CASSTPGFEPLHF. The CDR3 nucleotides read TGTGCCAGCAGTACGCCCGGATTTGAACCCCTCCACTTT.

This clone was seen more than once but under ten times. This chain links TRBV10-3 with TRBJ2-2; D is undetermined. Between the trimmed V and J ends, which lost 10 bases and 3 bases, there was a span of 6 bases. The CDR3 is made up of 11 amino acids. CDR1 and CDR2 from the germline V gene are ENHRY and SYGVKD. CDR3 sequence reads: CATLDTGELFF. CDR3 DNA: TGTGCCACCTTGGACACCGGGGAGCTGTTTTTT.

This clone was observed a few times. The chain combines TRBV29-1 with TRBJ2-1; D unclear. Germline V gives CDR1 SQVTM, CDR2 ANQGSEA. The CDR3 is 10 residues long. V lost 4 bases and J 8 bases, leaving 6 bases between the germline ends. The CDR3 DNA is TGCAGCGTTGTCACCCATGAGCAGTTCTTC. This sequence encodes CSVVTHEQFF.

The chain uses TRBV6-1 and TRBJ1-1; D is unclear. Germline lookup yields CDR1 MNHNS and CDR2 SASEGT. V was shortened by 3 bases and J by 0 bases, with 11 bases between the two germline ends. The CDR3 is made up of 15 amino acids. This chain's CDR3 is CASSEWQTLNTEAFF. The CDR3 DNA sequence: TGTGCCAGCAGTGAGTGGCAGACTTTGAACACTGAAGCTTTCTTT.

In this sample, this clone turned up many times. The J gene is TRBJ2-5, the V gene TRBV7-3; no firm D call. This CDR3 is 13 amino acids long. Trimming stripped 3 bases from V and 5 bases from J, with 10 bases between. The V gene's germline CDR1 is SGHTA and CDR2 FQGTGA. The CDR3 region has the DNA TGTGCCAGCAGCTTGATGGCTCGGGAGACCCAGTACTTC. Residues: CASSLMARETQYF.

This clone occurred a few times. The V gene is TRBV29-1, the J gene TRBJ1-6; D not resolved. The CDR3 is made up of 10 amino acids. The germline gives CDR1 SQVTM, CDR2 ANQGSEA. V lost 4 bases and J 19 bases, leaving 14 bases between the germline ends. The CDR3: CSVGWTLQHF. CDR3 nucleotide sequence: TGCAGCGTTGGCTGGACCCTCCAACACTTT.

The chain links TRBV7-6 to TRBJ2-1; the match to TRBD2 covers 9 bases. V shed 4 bases and J 2 bases; nucleotides not matched to a gene: 3. CDR3 length: 15 amino acids. Germline V gene data show CDR1 as SGHVS and CDR2 as FNYEAQ. In DNA form, the CDR3 reads TGTGCCAGCAGCTACCCTAGCGGGGCCTACAATGAGCAGTTCTTC. Translating it yields CASSYPSGAYNEQFF.

The chain employs TRBV15 and TRBJ2-7, with 9 bases that match TRBD1. This CDR3 contains 15 residues. After removal of 1 base from V and 3 bases from J, the junction contained 4 bases not matched to a gene. In germline, CDR1 is LNHNV, CDR2 YYDKDF (reference sequence). The CDR3 DNA reads TGTGCCACCAGCAGAGGGGACAGGGAAGTCTACGAGCAGTACTTC. Protein sequence: CATSRGDREVYEQYF.

This sequence joins TRBV30 and TRBJ2-3; D may be TRBD2 (5 bases). Germline-derived CDR1 and CDR2 are GTSNPN and SVGIG (reference sequence). The CDR3 runs to 14 residues. The ends were cut back, 4 bases at V and 2 bases at J, with 13 bases in the middle. The CDR3 nucleotides are TGTGCCTGGATGGACTCCTCACACACAGATACGCAGTATTTT. Its translation: CAWMDSSHTDTQYF.

The rearrangement uses TRBV9 and TRBJ2-4, with TRBD2 identical over 7 bases. CDR1 and CDR2 from the germline V gene are SGDLS and YYNGEE. The ends lost 4 bases at V and 8 bases at J; junction bases unmatched: 9. The CDR3 loop spans 14 amino acids. The CDR3 DNA follows: TGTGCCAGCAGCCGACCAGGACTAGGGGACATTCAGTACTTC. Its translation is CASSRPGLGDIQYF.

The gene calls are TRBV5-6 and TRBJ2-5, with D perhaps TRBD1 or TRBD2 (5 bases each). V gave up 4 bases and J gave up 5 bases, with 12 bases separating them. Germline assignment: CDR1 SGHDT and CDR2 YYEEEE. The CDR3 spans 13 residues. For the CDR3, the DNA is TGTGCCAGCAGCGGGGGTAGTGGGGAGACCCAGTACTTC. It codes for CASSGGSGETQYF.

This clone occurred a few times. The rearrangement links TRBV27 to TRBJ2-5, with 8 bases aligning to TRBD2. Trimming took 5 bases from V and 5 from J; bases not matched to a gene: 4. The V gene's germline CDR1 is MNHEY and CDR2 SMNVEV (reference sequence). This CDR3 region has 13 residues. The CDR3 loop reads CASSPRGGETQYF. CDR3 in DNA: TGTGCCAGCAGTCCCCGCGGGGGGGAGACCCAGTACTTC.

The rearrangement links TRBV15 to TRBJ2-1; possible D gene TRBD2, 6 bases. V lost 5 bases to trimming and J lost 9 bases, with 14 bases between them. CDR3 length: 13 residues. Germline CDR1 is LNHNV and CDR2 is YYDKDF (reference sequence). This CDR3 is CATSAGRPSEQFF. Here the CDR3 DNA reads TGTGCCACCAGCGCGGGACGGCCAAGTGAGCAGTTCTTC.

This clone has only one observation. This sequence joins TRBV27 and TRBJ2-7, with 7 bases fitting TRBD2. V was pared by 3 bases and J by 2 bases, with 13 bases of the junction left unmatched. Looked up from germline, CDR1 is MNHEY and CDR2 is SMNVEV (reference sequence). CDR3 length: 17 amino acids. The CDR3 sequence is CASSLGPTSWAAYEQYF. CDR3 coding DNA: TGTGCCAGCAGTTTGGGCCCGACTAGCTGGGCGGCCTACGAGCAGTACTTC.

This chain connects TRBV27 to TRBJ2-7; D gene unclear. The ends were cut back, 2 bases at V and 3 bases at J, with 8 bases in the middle. Germline CDR1 and CDR2: MNHEY and SMNVEV (reference sequence). There are 13 residues in the CDR3. CDR3 sequence reads: CASSLVPGYEQYF. The CDR3 nucleotides read TGTGCCAGCAGTTTAGTTCCGGGCTACGAGCAGTACTTC.

This rearrangement joins TRBV6-6 to TRBJ2-5; TRBD1 aligns across 7 bases. The junction had 6 bases not matched to a gene; V was cut back by 6 bases and J by 2 bases. CDR3 size: 14 residues. In germline, CDR1 is MNHNY, CDR2 SVGAGI (reference sequence). The CDR3 loop reads CASSLTGVQETQYF. The CDR3, as DNA: TGTGCCAGCAGCCTCACAGGGGTGCAAGAGACCCAGTACTTC.

This chain joins TRBV29-1 and TRBJ1-3, with D tentatively TRBD1 (5 bases). With 2 bases removed from V and 0 bases from J, the gap between germline ends came to 20 bases. The length of the CDR3 is 18 residues. Germline loops: CDR1 SQVTM, CDR2 ANQGSEA. CDR3 in DNA: TGCAGCGTTGAAACGGCGAGGTCAGTCCAGGGCTCTGGAAACACCATATATTTT. Residues: CSVETARSVQGSGNTIYF.

This clone turned up a few times. The chain links TRBV28 to TRBJ2-7, with D unresolved. Trimming took 7 bases from V and 0 from J, leaving 4 bases between them. The CDR3 spans 11 residues. CDR1 and CDR2 (germline): MDHEN, SYDVKM. The CDR3 sequence is CASIDSYEQYF. The CDR3 DNA reads as TGTGCCAGCATCGACTCCTACGAGCAGTACTTC.

The chain couples TRBV29-1 to TRBJ2-3; 10 nucleotides match TRBD2. The germline gives CDR1 SQVTM, CDR2 ANQGSEA. The CDR3 is made up of 16 amino acids. V lost 7 bases to trimming and J lost 0 bases; unmatched junction nucleotides: 10. The CDR3 DNA reads as TGCAGCGCCCAGCGGGGGGGCCCCCCTAGCACAGATACGCAGTATTTT. This codes for CSAQRGGPPSTDTQYF.